This TCR beta chain was recorded in a study of OX40 agonist ivuxolimab in advanced cancers. Some background on the complete study: Ivuxolimab was an agonistic, fully human IgG2 monoclonal antibody directed against OX40 (CD134), a costimulatory receptor. Intravenous ivuxolimab was administered to patients every 2 weeks at six dose levels: 0.01, 0.1, 0.3, 1.5, 3 and 10 mg/kg. Of the roughly 53 patients in dose escalation, around 20 had hepatocellular carcinoma, about 15 had melanoma, 9 had renal cell carcinoma and 9 had head and neck cancer. In the dose-escalation cohort, more than 80% of patients were male, and the mean age was around 60 years with a range of about 20 to 80. Prior anti-PD-1, anti-PD-L1 or anti-CTLA-4 therapy was permitted, and checkpoint inhibitors had been received by around 40% of dose-escalation patients. Three dose-escalation patients achieved partial responses, one with hepatocellular carcinoma and two with cutaneous melanoma. Peripheral TCRbeta sequencing was intended to test whether TCR sequence diversity was altered and clonal T-cell expansion was caused by ivuxolimab. The paper describes the monotherapy dose-escalation part (N of about 50 patients) of the phase I trial of ivuxolimab.

Genomic DNA was isolated from the sorted cells so that the TCRbeta CDR3 region could be sequenced. The immunoSEQ Assay was used to sequence the TCRbeta CDR3 regions. This immuneACCESS table, as held by TCRdb, lists in-frame sequences with V and J called but not all clones. Of the missing ones, under half trace to an unresolved V gene in checked studies; the others have no known cause. The sample table lists some 80,000 clones, approximately 89% of them with a count of one. 2% to 2.5% of the sample is taken by the ten largest. On this clone: What antigen it recognizes has not been identified. No qualities accompany the bases; no much larger clone lies one base away.

Patients with a history of autoimmune disease or receiving systemic immunosuppression were excluded from the trial. Peripheral blood for TCR sequencing was drawn from every dose cohort at baseline, at cycle 4 day 1 and at cycle 7 day 1. The samples were taken from a phase I, first-in-human, multicenter, open-label dose-escalation trial of ivuxolimab. Adults with locally advanced or metastatic melanoma, renal cell, hepatocellular, or head and neck squamous cell carcinoma were enrolled in the trial. Before TCR sequencing, CD4+ and CD8+ T cells were separately sorted from peripheral blood. Taken from cysteine to phenylalanine, the CDR3 has 13 residues. Only the CDR3 region is kept as DNA, spanning 39 bases read in frame from base 1. Looking up the germline V gene (reference sequence) yields CDR1 GTSNPN and CDR2 SVGIG. V lost 4 bases and J lost 7 bases, and the count of bases not matched to a germline gene is 5.

Paper-wide results and their limitations: In partial responders in the 0.1-3.0 mg/kg groups, normalized peripheral clonal expansion was found to be among the lowest, especially among CD8+ T cells. Which antigens the clonally expanded peripheral T cells were specific for was not determined. After ivuxolimab, CD8+ T cells had more expanded clones than CD4+ T cells on average. At doses of 0.1 to 3.0 mg/kg, clonal expansion of both CD4+ and CD8+ blood T cells was observed from baseline to week 6. Low levels of normalized T-cell clonal expansion were also seen in some patients who did not respond.

Recombination linked TRBV30 to TRBJ1-4; TRBD1 matches 8 bases in the middle. The receptor comes from an adult with an advanced solid tumor such as melanoma, head and neck, liver or kidney cancer. This specimen was CD4+ or CD8+ T cells sorted from blood, taken in a trial of the OX40 agonist ivuxolimab. The nucleotide sequence reads as follows: TGTGCCTGGAAGGACAGGGCGGTTGAAAAACTGTTTTTT. Its product reads: CAWKDRAVEKLFF.